This TCR beta chain is from a study of tumor and adjacent non-tumor tissue in lung cancer. Whole-study context: Stage I to III disease affected over nine men and about 5 women aged about 31 to 80. Some 3.9 million productive TCRbeta reads were obtained per sample on average.

A modified ARM-PCR protocol with three rounds of nested PCR amplified TCRbeta. One entry per CDR3 protein, called by TCRdb with MiXCR from the multiplex PCR reads. This sample has approximately 150,000 distinct CDR3 sequences, with roughly 66% found just once. This sample's RNA came from whole unsorted tissue. This CDR3 has 16 amino acids. CDR1 is MNHEY and CDR2 is SVGAGI in the germline V gene. Study-wide results and limits: Tumor tissue had significantly higher TCR diversity than normal lung. In normal lung, the top 100 clones were significantly more dominant than in tumor.

Comment on this clonotype: The antigen is undetermined. The junction differs from germline at one of its ends, possibly a read error.

The sequenced material came from lung tumor tissue. The TCR comes from a man aged 55 to 70 with small cell lung cancer. The rearrangement uses TRBV6-5 and TRBJ2-1, with unresolved D. CDR3 protein: CASRYSFGIRLHEQFF. The CDR3 nucleotides read TGTGCCAGCAGATACTCTTTCGGAATTAGATTGCATGAACAATTCTTC.